This T cell receptor beta chain is from a study of human T cells and chemical hapten exposure. The time point is: healthy volunteer bleed at 2 weeks. Extraction of total RNA was performed on unfractionated whole blood. The V gene's germline CDR1 is SGHRS and CDR2 YFSETQ. The V and J ends lost 3 bases and 5 bases, in that order; junction bases with no gene match: 8. CDR3 size: 16 residues. One entry per CDR3 protein, called by TCRdb with MiXCR from the RACE reads. The data show about 28,000 distinct CDR3 sequences, 7.4% seen once. This clonotype has more than one count but fewer than ten. This sequence joins TRBV5-1 and TRBJ1-5; TRBD1 matches at 10 bases. The sequence derives from a human donor in good health. Some clones in this sample may be carry-over from other donors' samples. The sample comprised whole blood. The CDR3: CASSSKPGQGYQPQHF. The CDR3 DNA is TGCGCCAGCAGCTCCAAGCCGGGACAGGGGTATCAGCCCCAGCATTTT.